The rows below give T cell receptor beta chains drawn from one sample of a study of blood T cell repertoires in COVID-19. The repertoire was sequenced with immunoSEQ multiplex PCR; TCRdb's copy has only in-frame clones and lacks some. The data show 400,000 to 500,000 clones, approximately 91% seen once. The specimen was PBMCs or T cells enriched from blood (not recorded which). Source of these receptors: a woman aged 18-29 years who had been exposed to COVID-19. The CDR3 runs from the conserved cysteine through the conserved F or W. A D gene is named only where the DNA matches it firmly. Some rows have no size entry. The others give once, few or many, or a class for an expanded clone.

>NA|NA|15|TRBV18|TRBJ1-1
CASSPPGRPNTEAFF
TGTGCCAGCTCACCACCTGGGAGACCTAACACTGAAGCTTTCTTT
>NA|TRBD1|17|TRBV18|TRBJ2-1
CASSPIKPGQISHEQFF
TGTGCCAGCTCACCAATAAAGCCGGGACAGATCAGCCATGAGCAGTTCTTC
>few|TRBD1|11|TRBV19|TRBJ1-1
CASRWTGKAFF
TGTGCCAGTAGGTGGACAGGGAAAGCTTTCTTT
>NA|NA|14|TRBV19|TRBJ2-7
CASSIGGFSYEQYF
TGTGCCAGTAGTATAGGAGGATTCAGCTACGAGCAGTACTTC
>NA|NA|14|TRBV9|TRBJ2-5
CASSVGEPRWVWYF
TGTGCCAGCAGCGTAGGGGAGCCCAGATGGGTTTGGTACTTC
>NA|NA|18|TRBV7-9|TRBJ1-6
CASSLVVRDTTYNSPLHF
TGTGCCAGCAGCTTAGTTGTGAGGGACACTACCTATAATTCACCCCTCCACTTT
>NA|NA|14|TRBV2|TRBJ1-1
CASSVRGSNTEAFF
TGTGCCAGCAGTGTAAGGGGGTCGAACACTGAAGCTTTCTTT
>NA|TRBD2|16|TRBV6-5|TRBJ2-7
CASSYSTSGNRNEQYF
TGTGCCAGCAGTTACTCGACTAGCGGGAACCGAAACGAGCAGTACTTC
>NA|TRBD2|16|TRBV5-6|TRBJ2-7
CASRPPLAGGPSEQYF
TGTGCCAGCAGACCTCCCCTAGCGGGAGGGCCTAGTGAGCAGTACTTC
>NA|TRBD2|14|TRBV11-2|TRBJ2-7
CASSFSGGSYEQYF
TGTGCCAGCAGCTTCAGCGGGGGGTCCTACGAGCAGTACTTC
>NA|NA|14|TRBV6-4|TRBJ2-2
CASSDSGATGELFF
TGTGCCAGCAGTGACTCGGGGGCCACCGGGGAGCTGTTTTTT
>NA|TRBD2|15|TRBV5-1|TRBJ2-1
CASSLALAGEIEQFF
TGCGCCAGCAGCTTGGCACTAGCGGGAGAAATTGAGCAGTTCTTC
>NA|NA|13|TRBV9|TRBJ1-5
CASSVAPSQPQHF
TGTGCCAGCAGCGTAGCCCCATCTCAGCCCCAGCATTTT
>NA|TRBD1|15|TRBV18|TRBJ1-2
CASSLIGQAQGGYTF
TGTGCCAGCTCACTCATTGGACAGGCTCAAGGGGGCTACACCTTC
>NA|NA|14|TRBV28|TRBJ1-3
CASSSTVSGNTIYF
TGTGCCAGCAGTTCTACAGTCTCTGGAAACACCATATATTTT
>NA|NA|13|TRBV10-3|TRBJ2-4
CAISEGQGNIQYF
TGTGCCATCAGTGAGGGGCAGGGTAACATTCAGTACTTC
>NA|NA|12|TRBV11-3|TRBJ2-3
CASGGVGDTQYF
TGTGCCAGCGGAGGGGTGGGGGATACGCAGTATTTT
>NA|TRBD1|15|TRBV18|TRBJ1-2
CASSPGTGVQYGYTF
TGTGCCAGCTCACCGGGAACAGGGGTTCAATATGGCTACACCTTC
>NA|NA|14|TRBV27|TRBJ1-1
CASSSLGGNTEAFF
TGTGCCAGCAGTTCATTAGGGGGGAACACTGAAGCTTTCTTT
>NA|NA|17|TRBV4-1|TRBJ1-5
CASSQVISEGAHQPQHF
TGCGCCAGCAGCCAAGTAATCTCCGAGGGAGCCCATCAGCCCCAGCATTTT
>NA|NA|12|TRBV28|TRBJ2-7
CASSPRYYEQYF
TGTGCCAGCAGTCCTCGCTATTACGAGCAGTACTTC
>NA|NA|13|TRBV5-1|TRBJ1-1
CASSSQGNTEAFF
TGCGCCAGCAGCTCTCAGGGAAACACTGAAGCTTTCTTT
>NA|TRBD2|20|TRBV28|TRBJ2-3
CASSSTSGRIYYLPTDTQYF
TGTGCCAGCAGTTCTACTAGCGGGAGGATCTATTATCTACCCACAGATACGCAGTATTTT
>NA|NA|15|TRBV19|TRBJ1-1
CASFDGRGLNTEAFF
TGTGCCAGCTTCGACGGCCGAGGGTTGAACACTGAAGCTTTCTTT
>NA|NA|15|TRBV6-5|TRBJ2-7
CASRTVGSRSYEQYF
TGTGCCAGCAGAACCGTCGGGAGTCGCTCCTACGAGCAGTACTTC
>few|NA|12|TRBV2|TRBJ1-3
CASRQGGNTIYF
TGTGCCAGCAGGCAGGGAGGAAACACCATATATTTT
>NA|TRBD1|15|TRBV6-5|TRBJ2-7
CASSTSGTGRAEQYF
TGTGCCAGCAGTACCTCCGGGACAGGGAGGGCCGAGCAGTACTTC
>NA|NA|14|TRBV14|TRBJ2-7
CASSQASSLYEQYF
TGTGCCAGCAGCCAAGCCAGTTCGCTCTACGAGCAGTACTTC
>few|TRBD1|16|TRBV7-2|TRBJ1-4
CASSSASGTGNEKLFF
TGTGCCAGCAGCTCGGCCTCCGGGACAGGCAATGAAAAACTGTTTTTT
>NA|TRBD1|15|TRBV7-6|TRBJ2-7
CASSPQGGSPYEQYF
TGTGCCAGCAGCCCACAGGGGGGTTCGCCCTACGAGCAGTACTTC
>NA|TRBD2|15|TRBV2|TRBJ2-1
CASRALEAGVHEQFF
TGTGCCAGCAGAGCTCTCGAAGCGGGGGTACATGAGCAGTTCTTC